The clone carrying this TCR beta chain appeared a few times. The antigen is undetermined. This record comes from a study of blood T cells in healthy people across ages. Whole-study results and caveats: While age rose, TCR beta diversity per million T cells dropped in a roughly linear way.

Next came a second PCR, run for about 6 to 11 cycles, which used a sample-barcoded 5' primer along with a J-beta primer mix. MiXCR, run by TCRdb on the 5' RACE reads, gives a single entry per CDR3 protein. Of 1.5 million to 2 million distinct CDR3 sequences detected, roughly 30% appear once; the ten largest clones hold 6.5% to 8.5%. CDR3 length: 16 residues. Looked up from germline, CDR1 is MNHNY and CDR2 is SVGAGI (reference sequence). Deletions cut 2 bases from V and 5 bases from J, with 18 bases between. The TCR sequence derives from a woman in her twenties or thirties in good health. V usage is TRBV6-6 and J usage is TRBJ1-1; possible D gene TRBD1, 5 bases. Sequenced: blood. CDR3 sequence: CASSYPRAGMATEAFF. The DNA for the CDR3 is TGTGCCAGCAGTTACCCCCGGGCAGGGATGGCGACTGAAGCTTTCTTT.